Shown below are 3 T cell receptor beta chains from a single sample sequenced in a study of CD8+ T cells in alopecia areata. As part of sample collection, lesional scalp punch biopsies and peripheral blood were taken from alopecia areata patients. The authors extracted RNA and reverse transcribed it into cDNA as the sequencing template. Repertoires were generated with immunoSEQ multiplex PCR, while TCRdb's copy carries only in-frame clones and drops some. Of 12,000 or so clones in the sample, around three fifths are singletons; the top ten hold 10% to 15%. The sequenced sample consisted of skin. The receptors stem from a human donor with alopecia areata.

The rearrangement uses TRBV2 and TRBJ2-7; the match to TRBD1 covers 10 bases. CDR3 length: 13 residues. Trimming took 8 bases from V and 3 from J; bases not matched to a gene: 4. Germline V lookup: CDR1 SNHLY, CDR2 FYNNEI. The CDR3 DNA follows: TGTGCCAGCGACAGGGGGCCGGGCTACGAGCAGTACTTC. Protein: CASDRGPGYEQYF. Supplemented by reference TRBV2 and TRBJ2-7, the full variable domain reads EPEVTQTPSHQVTQMGQEVILRCVPISNHLYFYWYRQILGQKVEFLVSFYNNEISEKSEIFDDQFSVERPDGSNFTLKIRSTKLEDSAMYFCASDRGPGYEQYFGPGTRLTVT.

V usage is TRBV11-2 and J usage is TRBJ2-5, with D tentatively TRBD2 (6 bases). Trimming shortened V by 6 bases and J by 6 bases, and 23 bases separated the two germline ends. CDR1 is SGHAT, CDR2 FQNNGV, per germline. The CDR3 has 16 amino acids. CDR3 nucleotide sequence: TGTGCCAGCAGGTCTAACAGCGGTCAGGCGGGGCAGACCCAGTACTTC. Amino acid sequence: CASRSNSGQAGQTQYF.

This chain's CDR3 is CSVWRESTEAFF. CDR3 DNA: TGCAGCGTTTGGCGGGAGAGCACTGAAGCTTTCTTT. The chain couples TRBV29-1 to TRBJ1-1, with D hard to call. The CDR3 runs 12 residues. Germline V lookup: CDR1 SQVTM, CDR2 ANQGSEA. The germline V and J ends were trimmed by 5 bases and 4 bases, with 11 bases remaining between them.